This paragraph reports one T cell receptor (beta chain). This clone turned up a few times. The antigen this receptor binds is unknown. No much larger clone exists at a distance of one base, and base qualities are not known. The library was obtained by the immunoSEQ multiplex PCR assay. From pancreatic genomic DNA, the TCRbeta CDR3 region and adjacent sequences were amplified and sequenced. The authors' analysis ran thus. Repertoire diversity was measured as a mean normalized Shannon-Wiener index, alongside productive clonality and productive rearrangement counts. The nonparametric Mann-Whitney U test was used to compare repertoire metrics between controls and chronic pancreatitis. CDR3beta sequences with identical amino acid composition and length across subjects were defined as shared clonotypes. Imported from immuneACCESS, the table was reduced by TCRdb to in-frame sequences with V and J called. These copies leave out some clones; in studies compared against another copy, an unresolved V gene accounts for under half, and the cause of the remainder is not known. D and trimming come from the DNA, and the V and J calls and clone size come from that table. The sample table lists approximately 9,800 clones, roughly 77% of them with a count of one. The ten largest make up 11% to 15% of the sample.

Chronic pancreatitis pancreas tissue came from patients undergoing total pancreatectomy with islet autotransplantation (TPIAT). No known history of diabetes was present in the included chronic pancreatitis patients. For TCRbeta sequencing, genomic DNA was extracted directly from bulk pancreas tissue without sorting T cells. No particular cause of disease was identified in idiopathic chronic pancreatitis patients. At two US centers, pancreas tissues from patients and organ donors were collected on a consecutive basis. This entry comes from a study of immune characteristics of hereditary and idiopathic chronic pancreatitis. As for the study more broadly: The study profiled local pancreatic immune cells and TCRbeta repertoires in hereditary and idiopathic chronic pancreatitis compared with control organ donor pancreases. The gDNA-based approach was chosen because it involved minimal in vitro experimental manipulation of pancreas-infiltrating T cells. In total, 5 control pancreases, about 7 hereditary chronic pancreatitis pancreases and roughly six idiopathic chronic pancreatitis pancreases underwent TCRbeta sequencing.

V is shortened by 7 bases, J by 7 bases, and the region joining them spans 11 bases. Spanning cysteine to phenylalanine, the CDR3 consists of 13 amino acids. This entry keeps only the CDR3 DNA: 39 bases, framed from base 1. From a lookup of the germline V gene, CDR1 and CDR2 are WSHSY and SAAADI. Here is what the overall study found, with its caveats: Among 10 to 15 chronic pancreatitis patients, higher numbers of productive TCR rearrangements went along with higher disease severity scores, showing a positive correlation. Differences in Vbeta-Jbeta gene family usage, including TRBV10, TRBV19, TRBV23 and TRBV5, were found between hereditary and idiopathic chronic pancreatitis. Chronic pancreatitis caused by alcohol use was excluded from the study. Because patient tissue could be obtained only at the time of TPIAT, immune findings may have been influenced by differences in disease duration. Significantly increased TCRbeta repertoire diversity and reduced clonality were observed in both chronic pancreatitis groups relative to controls.

The clonotype comes from a human donor with chronic pancreatitis. The V gene is TRBV10-2 and the J gene is TRBJ1-6; the D gene is perhaps TRBD1, on 5 matching bases. The sample consisted of pancreas tissue with idiopathic chronic pancreatitis. Read against the paper, the sample's cell subset or site label means: chronic pancreatitis without an identified cause. The DNA sequence is TGCGCCAGCACCGGGGGAGTAAATTCACCCCTCCACTTT. It translates as CASTGGVNSPLHF.